The 26 T cell receptor beta chains presented below share a single source sample, sequenced in a study of blood T cell repertoires in COVID-19. Generated by immunoSEQ multiplex PCR, the TCRdb table keeps only in-frame clones and is missing some. The top ten clones hold 3.5% to 4% of a sample with more than 200,000 clones, roughly nine tenths of them seen once. The sample taken for sequencing was PBMCs or T cells enriched from blood (not recorded which). The receptors shown here come from a woman between 25 and 40 years old with acute COVID-19.

The V and J genes are TRBV6-5 and TRBJ1-2; no clear D. Trimming took off 2 bases at V and 0 bases at J, with 7 bases between the two ends. Germline V CDR1 and CDR2: MNHEY, SVGAGI. The CDR3 contains 14 residues. Here the CDR3 reads CASSYGGANYGYTF. The CDR3 region has the DNA TGTGCCAGCAGTTACGGCGGGGCTAACTATGGCTACACCTTC.

The chain couples TRBV5-6 to TRBJ1-4; 10 bases map to TRBD1. The V and J ends lost 4 bases and 7 bases, in that order; junction bases with no gene match: 10. This CDR3 contains 16 residues. Germline CDR1 and CDR2: SGHDT and YYEEEE. Here the CDR3 DNA reads TGTGCCAGCAGCACGGAGCTGGGACAGGGGTCTGAAAAACTGTTTTTT. Amino acid sequence: CASSTELGQGSEKLFF.

The gene calls are TRBV7-6 and TRBJ2-2; 8 bases line up with TRBD2. This CDR3 spans 16 amino acids. From germline, CDR1 is SGHVS and CDR2 FNYEAQ. V shed 5 bases and J 1 base; nucleotides not matched to a gene: 6. Here the CDR3 reads CASSPTGGLNTGELFF. CDR3 bases: TGTGCCAGCAGCCCAACGGGGGGGCTGAACACCGGGGAGCTGTTTTTT.

V usage is TRBV7-9 and J usage is TRBJ1-4; TRBD1 matches at 7 bases. The CDR3 has 16 amino acids. J gave up 7 bases and V 5 bases, and 13 bases lay outside the gene matches. CDR1 is SEHNR and CDR2 is FQNEAQ in the germline V gene (reference sequence). CDR3 sequence reads: CASSQTNTGVGEKLFF. Here the CDR3 DNA reads TGTGCCAGCAGCCAAACGAATACAGGGGTGGGTGAAAAACTGTTTTTT.

This chain connects TRBV12-2 to TRBJ1-4; the listed D gene, TRBD1, was not tested against the DNA. TRBV12-2 is given as a pseudogene. This CDR3 is 15 amino acids long. CDR3 bases: TGTGCAAGTCGCTTTCCAGGGGGATCTAATGAAAAACTGTTTTTT. Translation gives CASRFPGGSNEKLFF.

The chain recombines TRBV27 with TRBJ1-1; 10 bases agree with TRBD1. The CDR3 is 14 residues long. Germline CDR1 and CDR2: MNHEY and SMNVEV (reference sequence). V dropped 5 bases and J dropped 3; count of bases not matched to a gene: 3. In DNA, the CDR3 is TGTGCCAGCAGTGACAGGGGGCGCGACACTGAAGCTTTCTTT. It yields the protein CASSDRGRDTEAFF.

The gene calls are TRBV11-1 and TRBJ1-1, with 7 bases that match TRBD1. CDR1 is SGHAT, CDR2 FQDESV, per germline (reference sequence). The V segment lost 4 bases and the J segment 4 bases; nucleotides outside the gene matches: 9. The CDR3 consists of 15 residues. The CDR3 nucleotides read TGTGCCAGCAGCTCGGCGACAGGGTGGGCCACTGAAGCTTTCTTT. It is translated as CASSSATGWATEAFF.

The V and J genes are TRBV5-1 and TRBJ1-6, with TRBD1 identical over 9 bases. The CDR3 is made up of 14 amino acids. Germline V CDR1 and CDR2: SGHRS, YFSETQ. V shed 8 bases, J shed 7 bases, and the junction held 7 bases outside the gene matches. The CDR3 sequence: CASATGTGNSPLHF. The CDR3 DNA is TGCGCCAGTGCTACCGGGACAGGGAATTCACCCCTCCACTTT.

The chain is built from TRBV28 and TRBJ2-3; D might be TRBD2 (7 bases). Deletions cut 6 bases from V and 2 bases from J, with 15 bases between. CDR1 is MDHEN, CDR2 SYDVKM, per germline. The CDR3 covers 15 residues. The CDR3 nucleotides are TGTGCCAGCAGACCGGGGGGCGACCCCACAGATACGCAGTATTTT. This sequence encodes CASRPGGDPTDTQYF.

V usage is TRBV3-1 (or the pseudogene TRBV3-2) and J usage is TRBJ1-2; 7 nucleotides match TRBD1. This CDR3 contains 18 residues. V lost 3 bases to trimming and J lost 4 bases; unmatched junction nucleotides: 17. CDR1 is LGHDT, CDR2 YNNKEL, per germline (reference sequence). In nucleotides, the CDR3 is TGTGCCAGCAGCCAGAAGCGACAGGGAGGCCCTCAGGGCTATGGCTACACCTTC. Its protein product is CASSQKRQGGPQGYGYTF.

The V and J genes are TRBV5-8 and TRBJ1-4, with D maybe TRBD1 (5 bases). Trimming cost V 0 bases and J 5 bases, with 11 bases left between them. CDR3 length: 15 amino acids. CDR1 is SGHTS and CDR2 is YDEGEE in the germline V gene. CDR3 protein: CASSLGSTENEKLFF. Written as DNA, the CDR3 is TGTGCCAGCAGCTTGGGCTCGACAGAGAATGAAAAACTGTTTTTT.

This clone appeared a single time. The chain carries TRBV28 and TRBJ2-7, with 8 bases identical to TRBD2. The V gene end was trimmed by 0 bases and the J gene end by 6 bases; junction bases not matched to a gene: 10. The germline V gene has CDR1 MDHEN and CDR2 SYDVKM. This CDR3 is 16 amino acids long. The CDR3 loop reads CASSLWGGTSQGEQYF. CDR3 DNA: TGTGCCAGCAGTTTATGGGGAGGGACTAGTCAAGGCGAGCAGTACTTC.

This chain links TRBV5-4 with TRBJ1-4, with a weak D call TRBD1 (6 bases). V dropped 2 bases and J dropped 8 bases, with 13 bases sitting between them. The CDR3 consists of 14 residues. Germline CDR1 and CDR2: SGHNT and YYREEE (reference sequence). This chain's CDR3 is CASSLQGEGEKLFF. CDR3 sequence (DNA): TGTGCCAGCAGCTTACAGGGAGAGGGCGAAAAACTGTTTTTT.

The chain joins TRBV10-1 to TRBJ2-1; 10 positions agree with TRBD2. J gave up 8 bases and V 3 bases, and 4 bases lay outside the gene matches. The CDR3 loop spans 14 amino acids. Germline V gene sequence: CDR1 WNHNN, CDR2 SYGVQD (reference sequence). The CDR3 DNA follows: TGCGCCAGCAGTGAAAGCGGGGGGGCCTATGAGCAGTTCTTC. Protein product: CASSESGGAYEQFF.

The rearrangement uses TRBV7-3 and TRBJ1-2; D gene unclear. V lost 5 bases, J lost 6 bases, and 19 bases lay in between. This CDR3 is built from 15 residues. CDR1 SGHTA and CDR2 FQGTGA come from the germline V gene. Here the CDR3 reads CASSAQAGSGNGYTF. For the CDR3, the DNA is TGTGCCAGCAGCGCGCAAGCGGGGTCCGGCAATGGCTACACCTTC.

The V and J genes are TRBV10-2 and TRBJ2-1; 8 bases line up with TRBD2. J was trimmed by 3 bases and V by 8 bases; bases with no gene match: 6. CDR1 and CDR2 from the germline V gene are WSHSY and SAAADI. The CDR3 is 14 amino acids. The CDR3 protein is CASSHSGDYNEQFF. CDR3 nucleotides: TGCGCCAGCTCCCATAGCGGGGACTACAATGAGCAGTTCTTC.

The rearrangement uses TRBV24-1 and TRBJ1-5; no clear D. CDR1 is KGHDR and CDR2 is SFDVKD in the germline V gene. This CDR3 region has 15 residues. The germline V and J ends were trimmed by 4 bases and 1 base, with 10 bases remaining between them. CDR3 sequence: CATSDSGGSNQPQHF. Here the CDR3 DNA reads TGTGCCACCAGTGACTCGGGCGGGAGCAATCAGCCCCAGCATTTT.

The V call is TRBV7-9, the J call TRBJ1-3, with 7 bases lining up with TRBD1. In germline, CDR1 is SEHNR, CDR2 FQNEAQ (reference sequence). The CDR3 runs to 14 residues. The V gene end was trimmed by 8 bases and the J gene end by 0 bases; junction bases not matched to a gene: 4. CDR3 coding DNA: TGTGCCAGCGCAGGGGGATTCTCTGGAAACACCATATATTTT. Translating it yields CASAGGFSGNTIYF.

The chain joins TRBV9 to TRBJ2-5, with 8 bases aligning to TRBD2. Germline CDR1 is SGDLS and CDR2 is YYNGEE. The CDR3 has 15 amino acids. V lost 0 bases, J lost 5 bases, and 6 bases stayed unmatched. This CDR3 is CASSVEWTSSETQYF. In DNA, the CDR3 is TGTGCCAGCAGCGTAGAATGGACTAGCTCGGAGACCCAGTACTTC.

The rearrangement joins TRBV24-1 to TRBJ1-1; D call uncertain. Germline CDR1 is KGHDR and CDR2 is SFDVKD. The V end was cut by 9 bases, the J end by 11 bases, with 15 bases between. CDR3 length: 11 residues. CDR3 DNA sequence: TGTGCCACCCGATTCGAGGGAATGGCTTTCTTT. Amino acid sequence: CATRFEGMAFF.

In its sample, this clone was seen once. The rearrangement links TRBV4-1 to TRBJ1-5; D is perhaps TRBD1 (5 bases). Germline V lookup: CDR1 MGHRA, CDR2 YSYEKL. This CDR3 has 15 amino acids. Trimming removed 4 bases at V and 1 base at J, with 11 bases between. In nucleotides, the CDR3 is TGCGCCAGCAGCCTGAAGGAGGGGAGCAATCAGCCCCAGCATTTT. This sequence encodes CASSLKEGSNQPQHF.

In this sample, this clone turned up once. J is TRBJ1-1 and V is TRBV3-1 (or the pseudogene TRBV3-2); D ambiguous. The germline V and J ends were trimmed by 1 base and 6 bases, with 15 bases remaining between them. The CDR3 contains 15 residues. CDR1 is LGHDT, CDR2 YNNKEL, per germline (reference sequence). DNA of the CDR3: TGTGCCAGCAGCCAAGGCCCGTCTCAGTCGCCTGAAGCTTTCTTT. It translates to CASSQGPSQSPEAFF.

The rearrangement links TRBV11-2 to TRBJ2-5; D might be TRBD2 (7 bases). Between the trimmed V and J ends, which lost 0 bases and 10 bases, there was a span of 18 bases. This CDR3 is built from 15 residues. Germline V gene lookup returns CDR1 SGHAT and CDR2 FQNNGV. The DNA for the CDR3 is TGTGCCAGCAGCTTAGATTCGATAGGGGGAGGGAGCCAGTACTTC. Translation gives CASSLDSIGGGSQYF.

The V and J genes are TRBV24-1 and TRBJ1-5; maybe TRBD1 (6 bases). Germline-derived CDR1 and CDR2 are KGHDR and SFDVKD. The CDR3 sequence is 14 residues long. V lost 0 bases to trimming and J lost 7 bases, with 9 bases between them. The CDR3 coding sequence is TGTGCCACCAGTGATTTGCAGGGGAACCAGCCCCAGCATTTT. Residues: CATSDLQGNQPQHF.

The gene calls are TRBV30 and TRBJ2-3; tentatively, D is TRBD2 (6 bases). V lost 0 bases and J 2 bases, leaving 12 bases between the germline ends. The CDR3 totals 15 residues. Germline V gene lookup returns CDR1 GTSNPN and CDR2 SVGIG (reference sequence). CDR3: CAWSVGGVSTDTQYF. The DNA of the CDR3 is TGTGCCTGGAGTGTCGGCGGGGTTTCCACAGATACGCAGTATTTT.

The chain links TRBV23-1 to TRBJ2-2; 9 bases match TRBD1. TRBV23-1 carries the ORF label, with uncertain function. This CDR3 region has 16 residues. Trimming at V came to 3 bases and at J to 4 bases, leaving 6 bases not matched to a gene. The CDR3 reads CASSHRDRVSTGELFF. DNA for the CDR3: TGCGCCAGCAGTCATCGGGACAGGGTGAGCACCGGGGAGCTGTTTTTT.